This T cell receptor (beta chain) comes out of a study of blood T cell repertoires in COVID-19 (dated by TCRdb to about 2020). Some background on the complete study: Collaborator samples came from the United States, Italy and Spain and covered acute and convalescent phases of COVID-19. The prospective study material was composed of cDNA or gDNA derived from T cells, B-cell-depleted T cells, or PBMCs. Deeply sampled blood TCRbeta repertoires from subjects exposed to, actively infected with, or recovered from COVID-19 were included in the dataset. A freely available public database, intended as a resource for researchers studying the immune response to SARS-CoV-2, is where the repertoires were released. The samples were drawn from two sources: the first 160 participants of the ongoing ImmuneRACE study, and about 1,300 subjects contributed by 6 global collaborators. Nearly every sample came with metadata listing a de-identified subject ID, COVID-19 status, age in years and sex. Where HLA class I and class II types were available, the types were taken from metadata supplied by the sample provider, not from assay-based typing. Points the paper makes about the study in general: How much clinical and demographic metadata was included differed by source and by participant, and the metadata was provided uncurated.

TCRbeta CDR3 regions were amplified from genomic DNA by means of the immunoSEQ Assay, a bias-controlled multiplex PCR. Regarding the original processing steps: Nucleated cell counts per sample were estimated from amplification of reference gene primers within the assay. To quantify the absolute abundance of each unique TCRbeta CDR3 rearrangement, sequence reads were collapsed and filtered. For each sample, productive Simpson clonality was calculated as the square root of Simpson's diversity index across productive rearrangements. Entries here come from immuneACCESS through TCRdb and include only in-frame sequences with V and J called. Some clones fail to appear in such tables; in the studies checked, an unresolved V gene covers under half of the shortfall, and the cause of the remainder is unknown. The V and J calls and clone size come from that table; D and trimming were worked out from the DNA. Here the sample has almost 65,000 clones; 88% occur a single time. The biggest ten clones account for 9.5% to 13% of the sample.

As concerns this clone: Its specific antigen is unknown. Base qualities are not recorded, but no much larger clone differs from it by a single base.

In the prospective study, participants were roughly 18 to 100 years old, resided in fewer than 25 geographic areas of the United States, and were enrolled through a virtual design. In the prospective study, cohorts were assigned on the basis of participant-reported clinical history obtained from a screening survey and a study questionnaire. ImmuneRACE Cohort 3 recovered participants were defined by two consecutive negative NP/OP PCR tests, healthcare professional clearance, or symptom resolution. Each participant in the prospective study had whole blood, serum and a nasopharyngeal or oropharyngeal swab collected by mobile phlebotomists. Additional blood draws and questionnaires over an approximately two-month period could optionally be provided by prospective study participants. Blood samples from the prospective study were shipped frozen or at room temperature prior to DNA extraction. The sequenced sample was PBMCs or T cells enriched from blood (not recorded which). This receptor was obtained from a middle-aged woman who had recovered from COVID-19.

CDR3 protein: CASRALASSDNEQFF. The nucleotide sequence reads as follows: TGCGCCAGCAGGGCTTTAGCCAGCTCGGACAATGAGCAGTTCTTC. The sequence links TRBV5-1 to TRBJ2-1; the D gene is unclear. Via the germline V gene, CDR1 is SGHRS and CDR2 YFSETQ. Between the V and J ends, shortened by 5 bases and 5 bases respectively, the junction contains 17 bases. The CDR3 has 15 amino acids, counting the end cysteine and phenylalanine. The sequence is cut down to CDR3 DNA, 45 bases in frame from base 1.